This is a list of T cell receptor beta chains from one sample in a study of response to subunit inactivated influenza vaccine. TCRdb called the RT-PCR reads again in MiXCR, with one record for every CDR3 protein. Counted here are over 450,000 distinct CDR3 sequences, under 15% occurring once; the ten biggest clones make up roughly 13%. This material consisted of PBMCs from blood, taken roughly 6 weeks after vaccination. The source of these receptors is a man aged 50-59 years who received an inactivated influenza vaccine. Each CDR3 is given with its conserved first and last residue. Fields, in order: V gene, clone size, J gene, D gene, CDR3 protein, CDR3 DNA. D genes are given only for firm matches. Clone sizes are given selectively: once, few, many, or a class where the clone is expanded.

>TRBV7-9|.|TRBJ2-1|TRBD2
CASSPGGTYNEQFF
TGTGCCAGCAGCCCCGGGGGGACCTACAATGAGCAGTTCTTC
>TRBV20-1|few|TRBJ2-5|.
CSASSGQWQETQYF
TGCAGTGCCTCTTCTGGCCAGTGGCAAGAGACCCAGTACTTC
>TRBV20-1|few|TRBJ2-2|.
CSARPFTGELFF
TGCAGTGCTAGACCATTCACCGGGGAGCTGTTTTTT
>TRBV5-5|.|TRBJ1-4|.
CASSLGGVGDEKLFF
TGTGCCAGCAGCTTGGGTGGGGTAGGGGATGAAAAACTGTTTTTT
>TRBV4-3|many|TRBJ2-1|TRBD2
CASSQGPALAGAYNEQFF
TGCGCCAGCAGCCAAGGCCCCGCTTTAGCGGGAGCCTACAATGAGCAGTTCTTC
>TRBV30|.|TRBJ1-6|TRBD1
CAWSGTGNSPLHF
TGTGCCTGGTCCGGGACAGGGAATTCACCCCTCCACTTT
>TRBV12-3/TRBV12-4|few|TRBJ2-7|TRBD1
CASSRGTGPYEQYF
TGTGCCAGCAGCCGCGGGACAGGGCCCTACGAGCAGTACTTC
>TRBV12-3/TRBV12-4|few|TRBJ2-1|.
CASSLGRVQFF
TGTGCCAGCAGTCTAGGAAGGGTGCAGTTCTTC
>TRBV7-3|.|TRBJ2-1|TRBD2
CASSELAGPYNEQFF
TGTGCCAGCAGCGAACTAGCGGGCCCATACAATGAGCAGTTCTTC
>TRBV20-1|few|TRBJ2-1|.
CSAVHPRGSSYNEQFF
TGCAGTGCTGTTCATCCGCGGGGAAGCTCCTACAATGAGCAGTTCTTC
>TRBV5-1|.|TRBJ2-4|.
CASSLEFPLAKNIQYF
TGCGCCAGCAGCTTGGAGTTTCCTCTAGCCAAAAACATTCAGTACTTC
>TRBV12-3/TRBV12-4|many|TRBJ2-7|TRBD1
CASRPTGAYEQYF
TGTGCCAGCAGGCCGACAGGGGCCTACGAGCAGTACTTC
>TRBV6-5|few|TRBJ2-1|.
CASSYWGRQALTTNEQFF
TGTGCCAGCAGTTACTGGGGTCGCCAGGCCCTTACAACCAATGAGCAGTTCTTC
>TRBV15|many|TRBJ2-3|.
CATSRARGWDTQYF
TGTGCCACCAGCAGAGCGAGGGGGTGGGATACGCAGTATTTT
>TRBV4-3|.|TRBJ2-7|TRBD1
CASSQAIQGAASEQYF
TGCGCCAGCAGCCAAGCGATACAGGGGGCGGCCTCCGAGCAGTACTTC
>TRBV7-6|few|TRBJ2-5|.
CASSSEPGRLQETQYF
TGTGCCAGCAGCTCCGAACCGGGACGGCTACAAGAGACCCAGTACTTC
>TRBV12-3/TRBV12-4|many|TRBJ2-2|.
CASSLGGFTGELFF
TGTGCCAGCAGTTTAGGTGGCTTCACCGGGGAGCTGTTTTTT
>TRBV4-3|.|TRBJ2-5|.
CASSHRHGTTGETQYF
TGCGCCAGCAGCCATCGCCACGGGACCACGGGAGAGACCCAGTACTTC
>TRBV20-1|many|TRBJ2-7|.
CSARAHGTYEQYF
TGCAGTGCTAGAGCCCACGGAACCTACGAGCAGTACTTC
>TRBV4-3|few|TRBJ1-1|.
CASSATTGTNTEAFF
TGCGCCAGCAGCGCTACAACAGGCACGAACACTGAAGCTTTCTTT
>TRBV27|few|TRBJ2-7|.
CASKKQATAYEQYF
TGTGCCAGCAAAAAACAGGCGACAGCCTACGAGCAGTACTTC
>TRBV28|few|TRBJ2-7|TRBD1
CASIDRGEEQYF
TGTGCCAGCATCGACAGGGGGGAGGAGCAGTACTTC
>TRBV7-2|few|TRBJ2-1|.
CASSLAWGPYNEQFF
TGTGCCAGCAGCTTAGCATGGGGCCCCTACAATGAGCAGTTCTTC
>TRBV20-1|many|TRBJ2-7|.
CSARGQVKPYEQYF
TGCAGTGCTAGAGGACAGGTCAAACCCTACGAGCAGTACTTC
>TRBV7-2|.|TRBJ2-3|TRBD2
CASSLYGTSVTDTQYF
TGTGCCAGCAGCTTGTATGGGACTAGCGTTACAGATACGCAGTATTTT
>TRBV5-1|.|TRBJ2-7|.
CASSLQGGEQYF
TGCGCCAGCAGCTTACAGGGAGGCGAGCAGTACTTC
>TRBV5-1|many|TRBJ2-3|.
CASSASDTQYF
TGCGCCAGCTCAGCATCAGATACGCAGTATTTT
>TRBV7-8|few|TRBJ1-4|.
CASSPSGANEKLFF
TGTGCCAGCAGCCCTTCCGGAGCTAATGAAAAACTGTTTTTT
>TRBV7-9|.|TRBJ2-6|.
CASSPGDVLTF
TGTGCCAGCAGCCCCGGGGACGTCCTGACTTTC
>TRBV4-3|few|TRBJ2-7|.
CASSQEVVSSYEQYF
TGCGCCAGCAGCCAAGAAGTAGTGAGCTCCTACGAGCAGTACTTC
>TRBV7-9|few|TRBJ2-5|.
CASSLAYSGDQETQYF
TGTGCCAGCAGCTTAGCGTACTCAGGGGACCAAGAGACCCAGTACTTC
>TRBV18|.|TRBJ2-7|.
CASSPPLGKAYEQYF
TGTGCCAGCTCACCCCCTCTAGGCAAAGCCTACGAGCAGTACTTC
>TRBV6-1|many|TRBJ2-1|TRBD1
CASSALTGQQFF
TGTGCCAGCAGTGCCTTGACAGGGCAGCAGTTCTTC
>TRBV20-1|many|TRBJ2-1|.
CSASNGPFYNEQFF
TGCAGTGCTAGCAACGGGCCCTTCTACAATGAGCAGTTCTTC
>TRBV7-9|many|TRBJ2-5|TRBD2
CASSSLAGQETQYF
TGTGCCAGCAGCTCGTTAGCGGGTCAAGAGACCCAGTACTTC
>TRBV7-2|many|TRBJ2-3|TRBD2
CASSLGGTSVTDTQYF
TGTGCCAGCAGCTTAGGAGGGACTAGCGTGACAGATACGCAGTATTTT
>TRBV25-1|.|TRBJ2-3|TRBD2
CASSDTSGRVGDTQYF
TGTGCCAGCAGTGATACTAGCGGGAGGGTAGGAGATACGCAGTATTTT
>TRBV20-1|.|TRBJ2-1|.
CSASRRSGDEQFF
TGCAGTGCTAGCCGCAGATCAGGGGATGAGCAGTTCTTC
>TRBV4-3|.|TRBJ2-2|.
CASSQRTGATNTGELFF
TGCGCCAGCAGCCAAAGGACGGGGGCGACGAACACCGGGGAGCTGTTTTTT
>TRBV20-1|few|TRBJ1-1|.
CSARPNWGGTEAFF
TGCAGTGCTAGACCTAACTGGGGAGGGACTGAAGCTTTCTTT
>TRBV7-9|few|TRBJ2-1|TRBD2
CASSPPSGRFDEQFF
TGTGCCAGCAGCCCCCCTAGCGGGAGGTTTGATGAGCAGTTCTTC
>TRBV7-3|.|TRBJ2-7|.
CASSLTSRPPYEQYF
TGTGCCAGCAGCTTAACGAGCCGTCCTCCCTACGAGCAGTACTTC
>TRBV29-1|few|TRBJ2-1|TRBD1
CSVTGQGVYNEQFF
TGCAGCGTTACCGGACAGGGGGTCTACAATGAGCAGTTCTTC
>TRBV11-2|.|TRBJ2-6|.
CASSLGFRSSGANVLTF
TGTGCCAGCAGCCTGGGATTCAGAAGCTCTGGGGCCAACGTCCTGACTTTC
>TRBV3-1|.|TRBJ2-1|TRBD2
CASSQVLLASGYNEQFF
TGTGCCAGCAGCCAAGTGCTTTTGGCTAGCGGCTACAATGAGCAGTTCTTC
>TRBV5-1|many|TRBJ2-1|.
CASSLETYNEQFF
TGCGCCAGCAGCTTGGAAACCTACAATGAGCAGTTCTTC
>TRBV10-3|.|TRBJ1-2|.
CAISRAAVGYTF
TGTGCCATCAGCAGAGCCGCGGTTGGCTACACCTTC
>TRBV10-3|.|TRBJ2-7|TRBD1
CAIRETGTTYEQYF
TGTGCCATCAGGGAGACAGGGACCACCTACGAGCAGTACTTC
>TRBV7-2|many|TRBJ2-3|.
CASSISTSTDTQYF
TGTGCCAGCAGCATCAGCACTAGCACAGATACGCAGTATTTT
>TRBV5-1|few|TRBJ1-1|.
CASSLDGANGYTEAFF
TGCGCCAGCAGTTTAGACGGGGCCAACGGGTACACTGAAGCTTTCTTT
>TRBV6-5|once|TRBJ2-5|.
CASSYFSQQETQYF
TGTGCCAGCAGTTACTTCTCACAGCAAGAGACCCAGTACTTC
>TRBV12-3/TRBV12-4|.|TRBJ1-2|.
CASSFSGYGGYTF
TGTGCCAGCAGTTTCTCAGGGTATGGAGGCTACACCTTC
>TRBV11-2|.|TRBJ1-2|TRBD1
CASSPDRARGGSYTF
TGTGCCAGCAGCCCGGACAGGGCCCGGGGTGGGAGCTACACCTTC
>TRBV6-1|.|TRBJ1-1|TRBD1
CASSEQQGAQTEAFF
TGTGCCAGCAGTGAACAACAGGGGGCGCAAACTGAAGCTTTCTTT